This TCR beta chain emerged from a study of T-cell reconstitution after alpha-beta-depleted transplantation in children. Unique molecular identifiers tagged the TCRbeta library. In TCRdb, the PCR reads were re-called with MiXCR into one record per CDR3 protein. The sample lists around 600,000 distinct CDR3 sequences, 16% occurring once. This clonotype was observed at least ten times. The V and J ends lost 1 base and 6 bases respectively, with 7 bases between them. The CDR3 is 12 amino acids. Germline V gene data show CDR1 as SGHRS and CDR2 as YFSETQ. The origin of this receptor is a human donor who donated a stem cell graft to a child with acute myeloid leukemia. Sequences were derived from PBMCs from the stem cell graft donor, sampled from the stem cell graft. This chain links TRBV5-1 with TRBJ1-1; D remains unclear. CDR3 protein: CASSLPSAEAFF. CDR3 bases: TGCGCCAGCAGCTTGCCGTCAGCTGAAGCTTTCTTT.